This T cell receptor beta chain derives from a study of T cells after yellow fever vaccination. Background on the study: With SMART-Seq v4 Ultra Low Input, the fractions containing low cell numbers were prepared. Points from the study as a whole: Post-booster reappearance was seen for most primary-vaccination clones (about 96% CD4, around 90% CD8).

They built TCR cDNA with 5'RACE template switching, a step that put in a universal primer site and UMIs. TCRdb re-called the 5' RACE reads through MiXCR, storing one row per CDR3 protein. This table has under 350,000 distinct CDR3 sequences, 4.1% appearing once. Concerning this clonotype: The antigen remains unidentified.

The receptor's source is a man aged 18 to 29 who received the YFV17D yellow fever vaccine. The specimen comprised PBMCs, sampled 5 days after the yellow fever booster vaccination.

The CDR3 loop reads CSATPPQFAPQETQYF. The CDR3 region has the DNA TGCAGTGCCACCCCCCCCCAGTTCGCTCCCCAAGAGACCCAGTACTTC. This chain uses TRBV20-1 with TRBJ2-5; D is undetermined. Between the trimmed V and J ends, which lost 6 bases and 1 base, there was a span of 21 bases. The CDR3 spans 16 residues. The germline CDR1 and CDR2 sequences are DFQATT and SNEGSKA (reference sequence).